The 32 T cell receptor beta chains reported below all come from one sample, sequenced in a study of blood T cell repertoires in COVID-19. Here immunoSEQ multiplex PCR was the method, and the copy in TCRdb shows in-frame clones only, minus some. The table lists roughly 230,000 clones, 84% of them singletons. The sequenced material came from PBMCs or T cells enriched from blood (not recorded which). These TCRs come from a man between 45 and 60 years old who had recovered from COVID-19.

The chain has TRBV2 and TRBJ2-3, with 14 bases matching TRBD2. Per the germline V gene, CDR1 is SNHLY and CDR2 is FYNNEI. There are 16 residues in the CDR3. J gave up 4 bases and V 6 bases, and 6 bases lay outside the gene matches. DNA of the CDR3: TGTGCCAGCAGGAAACCGGGACTAGCGGGAGCAGATACGCAGTATTTT. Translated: CASRKPGLAGADTQYF.

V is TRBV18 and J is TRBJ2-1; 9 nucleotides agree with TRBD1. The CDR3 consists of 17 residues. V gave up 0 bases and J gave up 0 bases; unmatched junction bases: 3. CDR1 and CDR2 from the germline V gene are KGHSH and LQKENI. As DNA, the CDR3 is TGTGCCAGCTCACCACCTACAGGGGGCAGCTCCTACAATGAGCAGTTCTTC. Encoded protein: CASSPPTGGSSYNEQFF.

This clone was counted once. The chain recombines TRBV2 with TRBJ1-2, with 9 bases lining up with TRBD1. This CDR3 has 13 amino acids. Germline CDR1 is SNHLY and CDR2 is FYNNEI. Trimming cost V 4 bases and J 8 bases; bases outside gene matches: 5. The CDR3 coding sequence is TGTGCCAGCAGTGGGGACAGGGCTCGGGGCTACACCTTC. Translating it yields CASSGDRARGYTF.

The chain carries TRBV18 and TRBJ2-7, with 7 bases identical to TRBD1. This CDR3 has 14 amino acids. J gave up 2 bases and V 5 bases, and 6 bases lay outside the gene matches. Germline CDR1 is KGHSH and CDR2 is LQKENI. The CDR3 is CASSSYRGPYEQYF. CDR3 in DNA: TGTGCCAGCTCATCCTACAGGGGTCCCTACGAGCAGTACTTC.

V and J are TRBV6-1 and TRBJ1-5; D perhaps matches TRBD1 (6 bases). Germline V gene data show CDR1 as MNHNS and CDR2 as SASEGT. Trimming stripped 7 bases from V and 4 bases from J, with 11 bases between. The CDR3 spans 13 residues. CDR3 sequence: CASMGQGNQPQHF. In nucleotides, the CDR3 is TGTGCCAGCATGGGACAAGGGAATCAGCCCCAGCATTTT.

CDR3 in amino acids: CASSQDWGSGSSGGADTQYF. The CDR3 DNA reads TGTGCCAGCAGCCAAGATTGGGGGAGCGGGTCTAGCGGGGGGGCAGATACGCAGTATTTT. The V gene is TRBV4-2, the J gene TRBJ2-3; 12 bases are a match to TRBD2. V shed 0 bases, J shed 4 bases, and the junction held 14 bases outside the gene matches. Germline-derived CDR1 and CDR2 are LGHNA and YNFKEQ. The CDR3 is 20 amino acids.

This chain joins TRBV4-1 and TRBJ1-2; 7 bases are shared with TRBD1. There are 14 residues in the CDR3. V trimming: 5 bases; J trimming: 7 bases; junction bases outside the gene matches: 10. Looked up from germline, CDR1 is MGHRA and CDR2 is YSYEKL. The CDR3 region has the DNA TGCGCCAGCAGCAAACAGGGGAGCGGTGGTGGCTACACCTTC. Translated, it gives CASSKQGSGGGYTF.

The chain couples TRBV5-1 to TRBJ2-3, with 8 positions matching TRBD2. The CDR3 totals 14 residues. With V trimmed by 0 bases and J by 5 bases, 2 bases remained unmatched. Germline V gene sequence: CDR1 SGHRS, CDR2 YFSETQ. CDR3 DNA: TGCGCCAGCAGCTTGGGAGCGGGGGTAGATACGCAGTATTTT. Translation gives CASSLGAGVDTQYF.

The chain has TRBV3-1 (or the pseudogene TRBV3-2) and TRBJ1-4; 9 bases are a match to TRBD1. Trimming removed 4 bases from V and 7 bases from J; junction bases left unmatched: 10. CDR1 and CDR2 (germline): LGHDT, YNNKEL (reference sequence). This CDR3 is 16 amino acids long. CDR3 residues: CASSRRGQGIAEKLFF. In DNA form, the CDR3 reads TGTGCCAGCAGCCGGAGGGGACAGGGAATAGCTGAAAAACTGTTTTTT.

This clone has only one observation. CDR3 nucleotides: TGTGCCAGCAGTTCGACTAGCGGGCCCTACAATGAGCAGTTCTTC. It yields the protein CASSSTSGPYNEQFF. The chain is built from TRBV6-4 and TRBJ2-1; 10 bases match TRBD2. With 5 bases clipped from V and 2 bases from J, the junction kept 3 bases outside the gene matches. Per the germline V gene, CDR1 is MRHNA and CDR2 is SNTAGT. This CDR3 is built from 15 residues.

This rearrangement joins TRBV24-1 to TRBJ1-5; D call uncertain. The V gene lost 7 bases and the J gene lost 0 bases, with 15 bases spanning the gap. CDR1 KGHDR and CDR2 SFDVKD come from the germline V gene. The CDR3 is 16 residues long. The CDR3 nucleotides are TGTGCCACCAGATGCCTGGAGGAATATAGCAATCAGCCCCAGCATTTT. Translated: CATRCLEEYSNQPQHF.

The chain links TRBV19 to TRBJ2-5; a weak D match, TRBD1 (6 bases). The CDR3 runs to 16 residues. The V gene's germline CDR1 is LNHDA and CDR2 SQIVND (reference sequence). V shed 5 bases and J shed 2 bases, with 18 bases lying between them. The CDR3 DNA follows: TGTGCCAGTAGTCCCACCGGACAGACTTTACAAGAGACCCAGTACTTC. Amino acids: CASSPTGQTLQETQYF.

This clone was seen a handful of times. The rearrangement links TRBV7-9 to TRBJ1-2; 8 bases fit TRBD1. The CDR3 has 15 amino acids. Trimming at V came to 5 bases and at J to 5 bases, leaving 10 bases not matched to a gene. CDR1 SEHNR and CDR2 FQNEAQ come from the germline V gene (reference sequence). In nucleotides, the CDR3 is TGTGCCAGCAGCACCACCGGGACAGGCGTTTATGGCTACACCTTC. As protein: CASSTTGTGVYGYTF.

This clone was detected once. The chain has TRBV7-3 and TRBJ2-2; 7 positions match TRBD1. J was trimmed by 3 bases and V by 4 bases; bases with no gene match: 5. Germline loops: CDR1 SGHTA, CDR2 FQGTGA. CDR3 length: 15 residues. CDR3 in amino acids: CASSSTGTDTGELFF. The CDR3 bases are TGTGCCAGCAGCTCTACCGGGACAGACACCGGGGAGCTGTTTTTT.

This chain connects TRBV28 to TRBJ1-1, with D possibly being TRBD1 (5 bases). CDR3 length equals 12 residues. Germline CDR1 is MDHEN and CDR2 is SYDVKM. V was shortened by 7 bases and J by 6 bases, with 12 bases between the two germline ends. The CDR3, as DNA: TGTGCCAGCACCTCCCTAGGGGCTGAAGCTTTCTTT. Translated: CASTSLGAEAFF.

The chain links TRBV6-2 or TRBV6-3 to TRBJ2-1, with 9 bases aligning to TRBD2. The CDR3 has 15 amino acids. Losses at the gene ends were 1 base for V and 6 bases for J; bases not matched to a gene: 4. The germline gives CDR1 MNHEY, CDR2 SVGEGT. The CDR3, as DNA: TGTGCCAGCAGTTACTTGGGACTAGCTTCCAATGAGCAGTTCTTC. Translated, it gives CASSYLGLASNEQFF.

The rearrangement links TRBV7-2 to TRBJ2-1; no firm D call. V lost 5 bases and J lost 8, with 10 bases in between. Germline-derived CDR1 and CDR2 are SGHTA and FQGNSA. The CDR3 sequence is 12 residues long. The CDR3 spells CASSPPADEQFF. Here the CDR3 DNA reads TGTGCCAGCAGCCCACCGGCGGATGAGCAGTTCTTC.

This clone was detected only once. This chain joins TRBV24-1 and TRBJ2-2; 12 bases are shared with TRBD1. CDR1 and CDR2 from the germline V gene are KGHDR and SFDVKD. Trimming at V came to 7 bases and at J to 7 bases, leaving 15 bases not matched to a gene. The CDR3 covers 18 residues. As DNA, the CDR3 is TGTGCCACCAGCGGTTACTCCGGGACAGGGGGCCGGAACGGGGAGCTGTTTTTT. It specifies CATSGYSGTGGRNGELFF.

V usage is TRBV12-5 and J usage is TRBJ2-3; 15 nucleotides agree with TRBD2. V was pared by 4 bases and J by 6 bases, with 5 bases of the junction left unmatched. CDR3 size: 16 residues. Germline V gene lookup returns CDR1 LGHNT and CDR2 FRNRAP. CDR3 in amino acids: CASGSGLAGGLDTQYF. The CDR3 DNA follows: TGTGCTAGTGGTTCCGGACTAGCGGGGGGGCTCGATACGCAGTATTTT.

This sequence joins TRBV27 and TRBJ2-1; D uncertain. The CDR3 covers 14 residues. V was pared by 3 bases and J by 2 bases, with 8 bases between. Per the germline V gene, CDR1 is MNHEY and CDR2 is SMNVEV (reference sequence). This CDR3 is CASSLSYPYNEQFF. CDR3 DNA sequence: TGTGCCAGCAGTTTGTCCTACCCCTACAATGAGCAGTTCTTC.

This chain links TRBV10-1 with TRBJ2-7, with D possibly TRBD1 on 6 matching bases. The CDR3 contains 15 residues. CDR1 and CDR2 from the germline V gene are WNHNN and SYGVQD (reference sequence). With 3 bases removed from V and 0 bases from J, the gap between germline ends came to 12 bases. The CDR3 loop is CASSEGQSSSYEQYF. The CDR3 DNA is TGCGCCAGCAGTGAAGGACAGTCGAGCTCCTACGAGCAGTACTTC.

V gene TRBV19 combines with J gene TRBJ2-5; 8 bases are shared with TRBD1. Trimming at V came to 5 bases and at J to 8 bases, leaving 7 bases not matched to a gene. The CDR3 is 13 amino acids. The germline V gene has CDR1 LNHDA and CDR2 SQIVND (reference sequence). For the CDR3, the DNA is TGTGCCAGTAGTGGGGGGACAGGAACCACCCAGTACTTC. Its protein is CASSGGTGTTQYF. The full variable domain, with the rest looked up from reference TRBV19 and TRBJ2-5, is DGGITQSPKYLFRKEGQNVTLSCEQNLNHDAMYWYRQDPGQGLRLIYYSQIVNDFQKGDIAEGYSVSREKKESFPLTVTSAQKNPTAFYLCASSGGTGTTQYFGPGTRLLVL.

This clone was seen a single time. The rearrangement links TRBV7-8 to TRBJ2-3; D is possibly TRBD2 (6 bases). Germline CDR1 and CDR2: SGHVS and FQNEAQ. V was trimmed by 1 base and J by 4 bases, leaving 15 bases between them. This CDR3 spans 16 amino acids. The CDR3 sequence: CASSLVTSGLPDTQYF. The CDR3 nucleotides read TGTGCCAGCAGCTTAGTAACCAGCGGGCTGCCAGATACGCAGTATTTT.

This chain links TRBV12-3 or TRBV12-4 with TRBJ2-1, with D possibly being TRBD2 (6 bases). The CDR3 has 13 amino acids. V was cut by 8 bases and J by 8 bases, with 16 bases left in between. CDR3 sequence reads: CASLTRGADEQFF. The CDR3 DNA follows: TGTGCCAGCCTCACCCGCGGGGCGGATGAGCAGTTCTTC.

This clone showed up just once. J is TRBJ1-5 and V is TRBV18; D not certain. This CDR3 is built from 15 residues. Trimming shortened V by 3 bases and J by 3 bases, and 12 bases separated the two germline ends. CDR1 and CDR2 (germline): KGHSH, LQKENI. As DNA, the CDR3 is TGTGCCAGCTCACCGGTAGAGGGAAACAATCAGCCCCAGCATTTT. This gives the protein CASSPVEGNNQPQHF.

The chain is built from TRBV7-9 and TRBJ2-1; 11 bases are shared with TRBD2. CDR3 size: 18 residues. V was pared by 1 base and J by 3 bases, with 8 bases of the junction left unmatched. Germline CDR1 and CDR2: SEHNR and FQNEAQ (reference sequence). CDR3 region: CASSLEASGRPIYNEQFF. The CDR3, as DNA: TGTGCCAGCAGCTTAGAGGCTAGCGGGAGGCCCATCTACAATGAGCAGTTCTTC.

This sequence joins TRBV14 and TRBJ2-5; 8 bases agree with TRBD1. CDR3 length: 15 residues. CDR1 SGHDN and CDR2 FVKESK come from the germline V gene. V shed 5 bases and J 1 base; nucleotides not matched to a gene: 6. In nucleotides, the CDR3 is TGTGCCAGCAGCATCCGGGACAGGACCCAAGAGACCCAGTACTTC. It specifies CASSIRDRTQETQYF.

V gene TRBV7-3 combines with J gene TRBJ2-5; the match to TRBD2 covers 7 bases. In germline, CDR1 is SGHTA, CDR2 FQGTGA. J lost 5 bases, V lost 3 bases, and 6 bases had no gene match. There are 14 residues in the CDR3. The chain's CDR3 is CASSFGGLGETQYF. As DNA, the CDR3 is TGTGCCAGCAGCTTCGGGGGGTTAGGGGAGACCCAGTACTTC.

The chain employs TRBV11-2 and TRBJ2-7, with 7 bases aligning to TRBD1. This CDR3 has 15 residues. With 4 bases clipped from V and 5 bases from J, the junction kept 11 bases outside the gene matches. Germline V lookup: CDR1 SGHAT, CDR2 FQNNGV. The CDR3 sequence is CASSSPRDRSDEQYF. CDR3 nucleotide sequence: TGTGCCAGCAGCTCCCCCCGGGACAGATCGGACGAGCAGTACTTC.

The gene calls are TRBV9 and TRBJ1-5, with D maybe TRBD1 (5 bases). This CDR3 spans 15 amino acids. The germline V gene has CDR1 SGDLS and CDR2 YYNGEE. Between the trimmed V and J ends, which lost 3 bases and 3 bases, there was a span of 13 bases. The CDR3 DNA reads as TGTGCCAGCAGCGACTCAGGGTCGGACAATCAGCCCCAGCATTTT. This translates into CASSDSGSDNQPQHF. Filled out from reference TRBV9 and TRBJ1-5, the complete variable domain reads DSGVTQTPKHLITATGQRVTLRCSPRSGDLSVYWYQQSLDQGLQFLIQYYNGEERAKGNILERFSAQQFPDLHSELNLSSLELGDSALYFCASSDSGSDNQPQHFGDGTRLSIL.

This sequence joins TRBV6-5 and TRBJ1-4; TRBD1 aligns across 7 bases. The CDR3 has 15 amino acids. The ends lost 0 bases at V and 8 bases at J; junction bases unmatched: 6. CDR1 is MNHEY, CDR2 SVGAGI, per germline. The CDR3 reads CASSYSTGVGEKLFF. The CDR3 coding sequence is TGTGCCAGCAGTTACTCTACAGGGGTCGGGGAAAAACTGTTTTTT.

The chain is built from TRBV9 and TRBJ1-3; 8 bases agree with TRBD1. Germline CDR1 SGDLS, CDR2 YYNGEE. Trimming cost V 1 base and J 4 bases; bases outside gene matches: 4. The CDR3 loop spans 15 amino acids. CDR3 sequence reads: CASSVQGALGNTIYF. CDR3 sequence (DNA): TGTGCCAGCAGCGTACAGGGGGCGCTGGGAAACACCATATATTTT.